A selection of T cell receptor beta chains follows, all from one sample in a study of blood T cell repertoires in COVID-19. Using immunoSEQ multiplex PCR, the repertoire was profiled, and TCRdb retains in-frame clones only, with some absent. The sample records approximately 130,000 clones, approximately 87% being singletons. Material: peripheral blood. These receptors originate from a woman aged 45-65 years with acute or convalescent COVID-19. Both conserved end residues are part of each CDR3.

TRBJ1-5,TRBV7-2,CASSFLPLRNNQPQHF
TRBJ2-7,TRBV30,CAWSGPAGGPGYEQYF
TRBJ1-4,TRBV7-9,CASSFGRGPTNEKLFF
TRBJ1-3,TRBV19,CASSIEGSGGNTIYF
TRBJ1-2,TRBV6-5,CASTQLGQGAGGYTF
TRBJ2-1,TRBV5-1,CASSWGTSGTVGVRNEQFF
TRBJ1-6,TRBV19,CASAEQSNSPLHF
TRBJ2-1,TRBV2,CASSYLLGNNEQFF
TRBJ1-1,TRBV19,CASSASQGRNTEAFF
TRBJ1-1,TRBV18,CASSPSQGATEAFF
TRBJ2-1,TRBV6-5,CASTTTGGDEQFF
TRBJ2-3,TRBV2,CASRTTWAAGPDTQYF
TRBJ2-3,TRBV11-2,CASSLDMTGGLDTQYF
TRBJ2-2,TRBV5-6,CASSLQGINTGELFF
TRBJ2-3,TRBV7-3,CASSRSSVRTDTQYF
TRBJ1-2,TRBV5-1,CASSVQTGNGYTF
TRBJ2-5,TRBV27,CASSLVGLWTGAPKETQYF
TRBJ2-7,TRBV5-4,CASSPGQGATSYEQYF
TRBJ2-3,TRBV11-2,CASSLGIAGGTDTQYF
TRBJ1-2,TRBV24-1,CATSDSTKDYGYTF
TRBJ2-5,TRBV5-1,CASSLGPDGKTQYF
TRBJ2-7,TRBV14,CASSQVQGIYEQYF
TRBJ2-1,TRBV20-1,CSASNRGVSNEQFF
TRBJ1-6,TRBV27,CASSSTGIRNSPLHF
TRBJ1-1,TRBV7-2,CASSSDRNTEAFF
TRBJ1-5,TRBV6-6,CATGTDRSQPQHF
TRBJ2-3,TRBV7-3,CASAPRGGLTDTQYF
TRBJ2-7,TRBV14,CASSLGLAGYEQYF
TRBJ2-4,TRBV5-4,CASSLGADRGAKNIQYF
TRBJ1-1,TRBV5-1,CASSYIDRANTEAFF
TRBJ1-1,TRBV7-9,CASSFTLSGFDTEAFF
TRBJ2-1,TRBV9,CASSARQNEQFF
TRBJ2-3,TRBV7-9,CASSPGGGRADTQYF
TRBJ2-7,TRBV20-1,CSAVDTYEQYF
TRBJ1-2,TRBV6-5,CASRDGTGRGYTF
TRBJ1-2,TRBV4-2,CASSHRQADGYTF
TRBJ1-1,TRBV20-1,CSASLDRGGTEAFF
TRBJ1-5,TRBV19,CASSQDRFYNQPQHF
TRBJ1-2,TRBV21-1,CASIGRDREDGYTF
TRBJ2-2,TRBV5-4,CASSSLAGDTGELFF
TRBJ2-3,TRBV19,CASSGGRPDTQYF